These 29 T cell receptor beta chains came from one sample sequenced in a study of metastatic and nonmetastatic thyroid tumors. TCRdb re-analyzed the PCR reads using MiXCR. Of about 19,000 clones detected, roughly 15% appear once; the ten largest clones hold approximately 17%. Treatment of any kind had been given to no patient before thyroid surgery. The sequenced sample was blood. The receptor source for this set is a male donor with papillary thyroid cancer or a benign thyroid nodule (not recorded which). Some clones in this sample may be carry-over from other donors' samples.

This clone was found many times. This sequence joins TRBV10-3 and TRBJ2-7, with D perhaps TRBD1 or TRBD2 (7 bases each). Germline V gene data show CDR1 as ENHRY and CDR2 as SYGVKD. Trimming removed 3 bases at V and 1 base at J, with 16 bases between. CDR3 size: 16 residues. This chain's CDR3 is CAISDPRAGQSYEQYF. The CDR3 DNA reads as TGTGCCATCAGTGACCCAAGAGCGGGACAGTCCTACGAGCAGTACTTC.

The rearrangement uses TRBV28 and TRBJ1-1; 8 bases agree with TRBD1. CDR1 and CDR2 from the germline V gene are MDHEN and SYDVKM. This CDR3 has 18 residues. V shed 0 bases, J shed 3 bases, and the junction held 12 bases outside the gene matches. The DNA of the CDR3 is TGTGCCAGCAGTTTATGGGCGAGCGGGATGGACAGGGACACTGAAGCTTTCTTT. Protein: CASSLWASGMDRDTEAFF.

A single count supports this clone. One end of the junction varies from germline; a read error may be responsible. Written as DNA, the CDR3 is TGCGCCTGCAGCGTGGCCGATAACTATGGCTACACCTTC. The encoded protein is CACSVADNYGYTF. The gene calls are TRBV5-1 and TRBJ1-2; D not resolved. The CDR3 is made up of 13 amino acids. Germline-derived CDR1 and CDR2 are SGHRS and YFSETQ.

The chain combines TRBV3-1 with TRBJ2-1; 9 bases align to TRBD1. This CDR3 is built from 16 residues. Germline V gene sequence: CDR1 LGHDT, CDR2 YNNKEL (reference sequence). V lost 1 base, J lost 5 bases, and 6 bases stayed unmatched. The DNA of the CDR3 is TGTGCCAGCAGCCAAGTTACGGACAGGGGCCACAATGAGCAGTTCTTC. Translating gives CASSQVTDRGHNEQFF.

This clone was recorded at least ten times. The chain couples TRBV9 to TRBJ1-4; 7 nucleotides match TRBD1. The CDR3 has 15 amino acids. Germline V lookup: CDR1 SGDLS, CDR2 YYNGEE. J lost 7 bases, V lost 3 bases, and 9 bases had no gene match. As DNA, the CDR3 is TGTGCCAGCAGCGACGACACAGGGGAGGGTGAAAAACTGTTTTTT. This gives the protein CASSDDTGEGEKLFF.

The V and J genes are TRBV27 and TRBJ2-1; no clear D. The germline gives CDR1 MNHEY, CDR2 SMNVEV (reference sequence). The CDR3 is 13 residues long. The V and J ends lost 6 bases and 6 bases respectively, with 12 bases between them. The CDR3 is CASRGYYLNEQFF. The CDR3 region has the DNA TGTGCCAGCAGAGGGTACTACCTCAATGAGCAGTTCTTC.

This clone is categorized as medium-sized. The chain has TRBV7-9 and TRBJ2-7; possibly TRBD1 or TRBD2 for D (5 bases each). The ends were cut back, 5 bases at V and 6 bases at J, with 8 bases in the middle. CDR3 size: 11 residues. CDR1 and CDR2 from the germline V gene are SEHNR and FQNEAQ (reference sequence). CDR3: CASSTGREQYF. In DNA form, the CDR3 reads TGTGCCAGCAGCACGGGACGCGAGCAGTACTTC.

Comment on this clone: An end of the junction differs from the germline gene, which may be a read error. The CDR3 coding sequence is TGCGCCAGCAGCTTGGCCCTGGAGGAGACCCTGTACTTC. Translation: CASSLALEETLYF. V usage is TRBV5-1 and J usage is TRBJ2-5; tentatively, D is TRBD2 (5 bases). There are 13 residues in the CDR3. The germline V gene has CDR1 SGHRS and CDR2 YFSETQ.

By share, this clone counts as medium-sized (0.01 to 0.1%). The V gene is TRBV4-1, the J gene TRBJ1-5, with D perhaps matching TRBD1 (6 bases). V was clipped by 0 bases and J by 2 bases, with 14 bases between them. Germline loops: CDR1 MGHRA, CDR2 YSYEKL. This CDR3 has 17 residues. As DNA, the CDR3 is TGCGCCAGCAGCCAAGATGGGGGCAGGCCACGCAATCAGCCCCAGCATTTT. It specifies CASSQDGGRPRNQPQHF.

This clone has a count of ten or more. The CDR3 here is CASSQKDRFLETQYF. In nucleotides, the CDR3 is TGTGCCAGCAGCCAAAAAGATAGATTTTTGGAGACCCAGTACTTC. The V call is TRBV3-1, the J call TRBJ2-5; D ambiguous. Germline CDR1 LGHDT, CDR2 YNNKEL (reference sequence). V dropped 2 bases and J dropped 5 bases, with 15 bases sitting between them. The CDR3 loop spans 15 amino acids.

This clone was detected only a few times. The rearrangement links TRBV7-9 to TRBJ2-5, with 7 nucleotides matching TRBD1. Trimming at V came to 4 bases and at J to 4 bases, leaving 12 bases not matched to a gene. CDR3 length: 16 amino acids. The germline V gene encodes CDR1 SEHNR and CDR2 FQNEAQ (reference sequence). CDR3 sequence: CASSSPRDSPRETQYF. CDR3 nucleotides: TGTGCCAGCAGCTCCCCCCGGGACAGCCCGCGAGAGACCCAGTACTTC.

This clone was recorded many times. The V call is TRBV27, the J call TRBJ2-7, with D perhaps TRBD1 (6 bases). CDR3 length equals 13 residues. Germline V gene data show CDR1 as MNHEY and CDR2 as SMNVEV (reference sequence). The V end was cut by 0 bases, the J end by 6 bases, with 9 bases between. DNA for the CDR3: TGTGCCAGCAGTTTATCTCAGGGGTCCGAGCAGTACTTC. It codes for CASSLSQGSEQYF.

This clone is deemed medium-sized. This chain connects TRBV12-3 or TRBV12-4 to TRBJ2-7; D might be TRBD1 (6 bases). The CDR3 sequence is 13 residues long. Deletions cut 3 bases from V and 5 bases from J, with 11 bases between. The CDR3 is CASSLSQGHEQYF. The CDR3 DNA reads TGTGCCAGCAGTTTGTCACAGGGCCACGAGCAGTACTTC.

This clone was observed many times. The CDR3 nucleotides are TGTGCCAGCAGCAAAATGACAGGGCTTAGTGAGACCCAGTACTTC. Its protein product is CASSKMTGLSETQYF. The chain uses TRBV12-3 or TRBV12-4 and TRBJ2-5; 7 bases are shared with TRBD1. Trimming cost V 6 bases and J 5 bases; bases outside gene matches: 12. This CDR3 comprises 15 residues.

This clone was seen at least ten times. V gene TRBV5-1 combines with J gene TRBJ2-1; TRBD2 agrees at 7 bases. Germline V gene lookup returns CDR1 SGHRS and CDR2 YFSETQ. Losses at the gene ends were 3 bases for V and 0 bases for J; bases not matched to a gene: 24. This CDR3 is built from 22 residues. This CDR3 reads CASSSPGGLADRTISSYNEQFF. As DNA, the CDR3 is TGCGCCAGCAGCTCCCCAGGAGGGCTAGCGGACCGAACGATCAGCTCCTACAATGAGCAGTTCTTC. The whole variable domain, filled in from reference TRBV5-1 and TRBJ2-1, reads KAGVTQTPRYLIKTRGQQVTLSCSPISGHRSVSWYQQTPGQGLQFLFEYFSETQRNKGNFPGRFSGRQFSNSRSEMNVSTLELGDSALYLCASSSPGGLADRTISSYNEQFFGPGTRLTVL.

Sample share makes this clone medium-sized (0.01 to 0.1%). The rearrangement joins TRBV6-4 to TRBJ2-3; 10 positions match TRBD1. The CDR3 runs 13 residues. V shed 8 bases and J 5 bases; nucleotides not matched to a gene: 4. Germline CDR1 is MRHNA and CDR2 is SNTAGT. The CDR3, as DNA: TGTGCCAGCGGGACAGGGGAGGGAGATACGCAGTATTTT. Translating it yields CASGTGEGDTQYF.

There are many counts of this clone. The chain uses TRBV6-1 and TRBJ2-2; 10 bases match TRBD2. Germline V gene data show CDR1 as MNHNS and CDR2 as SASEGT. The CDR3 runs 16 residues. Germline trimming cut 4 bases from V and 4 bases from J; bases unmatched to any gene: 6. The CDR3 sequence is CASSVDSGRATGELFF. CDR3 DNA: TGTGCCAGCAGTGTGGACAGCGGGAGGGCCACCGGGGAGCTGTTTTTT.

This clone came up many times. Other DNA sequences in this sample translate to the same CDR3. The chain has TRBV15 and TRBJ2-3; TRBD2 is a possible D gene (5 bases). Germline V CDR1 and CDR2: LNHNV, YYDKDF (reference sequence). V lost 1 base and J 6 bases, leaving 17 bases between the germline ends. The CDR3 runs to 16 residues. The CDR3 DNA follows: TGTGCCACCAGCAGAGGCCCCCACCACAGCGGTGATACGCAGTATTTT. Its translation: CATSRGPHHSGDTQYF.

This clone showed up many times. The rearrangement joins TRBV12-5 to TRBJ2-6, with no clear D. Germline loops: CDR1 LGHNT, CDR2 FRNRAP. Trimming shortened V by 6 bases and J by 0 bases, and 3 bases separated the two germline ends. This CDR3 is 13 amino acids long. The CDR3: CASGNSGANVLTF. The CDR3 DNA reads as TGTGCTAGTGGGAACTCTGGGGCCAACGTCCTGACTTTC.

In this sample, this clone turned up many times. The chain joins TRBV5-6 to TRBJ2-2, with 12 bases that match TRBD1. Losses at the gene ends were 6 bases for V and 6 bases for J; bases not matched to a gene: 3. The CDR3 covers 14 residues. CDR1 is SGHDT, CDR2 YYEEEE, per germline. The CDR3 loop is CASIGTGGPGELFF. The CDR3, as DNA: TGTGCCAGCATCGGGACAGGGGGCCCCGGGGAGCTGTTTTTT.

This clone was seen at least ten times. The chain couples TRBV6-5 to TRBJ2-1; 13 bases agree with TRBD2. This CDR3 comprises 20 residues. CDR1 and CDR2 from the germline V gene are MNHEY and SVGAGI. V shed 5 bases and J 0 bases; nucleotides not matched to a gene: 13. CDR3 DNA sequence: TGTGCCAGCAGTAGGGTAGGGACTAGCGGGACGTATGCCTCCTACAATGAGCAGTTCTTC. Amino acid sequence: CASSRVGTSGTYASYNEQFF.

This clone was found many times. V gene TRBV30 combines with J gene TRBJ2-1; 10 bases are a match to TRBD2. With V trimmed by 7 bases and J by 9 bases, 18 bases remained unmatched. Looked up from germline, CDR1 is GTSNPN and CDR2 is SVGIG (reference sequence). The CDR3 has 16 residues. The chain's CDR3 is CAFPPGEASGSGEQFF. CDR3 DNA sequence: TGTGCCTTTCCCCCAGGGGAGGCTAGCGGGAGCGGTGAGCAGTTCTTC.

This clone was observed many times. The chain combines TRBV9 with TRBJ2-3; D ambiguous. V lost 2 bases, J lost 0 bases, and 10 bases lay in between. The CDR3 is 15 amino acids. The germline V gene encodes CDR1 SGDLS and CDR2 YYNGEE. The CDR3 here is CASSVGVPSTDTQYF. CDR3 nucleotides: TGTGCCAGCAGCGTGGGTGTGCCTAGCACAGATACGCAGTATTTT.

There are many counts of this clone. The V and J genes are TRBV6-4 and TRBJ2-2; the D is unclear. Trimming cost V 3 bases and J 3 bases, with 5 bases left between them. Germline CDR1 is MRHNA and CDR2 is SNTAGT. The CDR3 runs 13 residues. This chain's CDR3 is CASSEDDTGELFF. CDR3 DNA sequence: TGTGCCAGCAGTGAAGATGACACCGGGGAGCTGTTTTTT.

There are many counts of this clone. The chain joins TRBV20-1 to TRBJ2-1; D gene uncertain. This CDR3 is 13 amino acids long. The V and J ends lost 6 bases and 2 bases respectively, with 11 bases between them. Germline V gene sequence: CDR1 DFQATT, CDR2 SNEGSKA (reference sequence). The CDR3 region is CSAPQIPYNEQFF. CDR3 DNA sequence: TGCAGTGCCCCCCAGATCCCCTACAATGAGCAGTTCTTC.

This clone was detected a few times. The rearrangement links TRBV6-2 or TRBV6-3 to TRBJ2-2; possibly TRBD2 for D (5 bases). The germline V gene encodes CDR1 MNHEY and CDR2 SVGEGT. The V and J ends lost 6 bases and 1 base respectively, with 15 bases between them. The CDR3 spans 16 residues. CDR3: CASRLGLGRNTGELFF. The CDR3 DNA is TGTGCCAGCAGGTTAGGGCTGGGGAGGAACACCGGGGAGCTGTTTTTT.

Many counts were recorded for this clone. This chain uses TRBV7-8 with TRBJ2-5, with 13 bases aligning to TRBD2. Per the germline V gene, CDR1 is SGHVS and CDR2 is FQNEAQ. There are 16 residues in the CDR3. The CDR3 nucleotides are TGTGCAACCACGGGACTAGCGGGAATCAAGCGGGAGACCCAGTACTTC. Translation gives CATTGLAGIKRETQYF.

This clone was recorded many times. V gene TRBV11-2 combines with J gene TRBJ2-1; D is possibly TRBD2 (6 bases). This CDR3 is built from 15 residues. Trimming took 5 bases from V and 8 from J, leaving 19 bases between them. Germline V gene sequence: CDR1 SGHAT, CDR2 FQNNGV. The CDR3 spells CASSPWPSDRDEQFF. DNA for the CDR3: TGTGCCAGCAGCCCTTGGCCTAGCGATAGGGATGAGCAGTTCTTC.

This clone came up many times. J is TRBJ2-6 and V is TRBV10-3, with 9 bases that match TRBD2. The V gene's germline CDR1 is ENHRY and CDR2 SYGVKD. The J segment lost 0 bases and the V segment lost 10 bases, leaving 7 bases of the junction unmatched. The CDR3 is 16 residues long. The CDR3 DNA reads as TGTGCCACTAAGAGCGGGAGGAACTCTGGGGCCAACGTCCTGACTTTC. It codes for CATKSGRNSGANVLTF.